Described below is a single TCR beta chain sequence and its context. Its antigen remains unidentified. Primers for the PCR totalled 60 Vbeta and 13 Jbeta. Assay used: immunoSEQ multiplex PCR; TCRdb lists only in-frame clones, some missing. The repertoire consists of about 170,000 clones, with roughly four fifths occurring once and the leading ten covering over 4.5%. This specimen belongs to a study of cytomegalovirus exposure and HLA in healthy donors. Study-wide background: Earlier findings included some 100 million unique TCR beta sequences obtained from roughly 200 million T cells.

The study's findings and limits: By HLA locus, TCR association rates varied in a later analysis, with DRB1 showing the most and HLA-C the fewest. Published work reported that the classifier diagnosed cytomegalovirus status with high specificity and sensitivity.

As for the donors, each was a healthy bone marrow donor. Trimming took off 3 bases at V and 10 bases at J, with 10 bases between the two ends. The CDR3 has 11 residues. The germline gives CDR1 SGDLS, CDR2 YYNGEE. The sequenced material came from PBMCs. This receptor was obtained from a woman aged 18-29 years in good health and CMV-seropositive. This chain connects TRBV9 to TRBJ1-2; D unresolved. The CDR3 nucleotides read TGTGCCAGCAGCGCCGAGTCTGACTACACCTTC. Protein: CASSAESDYTF.